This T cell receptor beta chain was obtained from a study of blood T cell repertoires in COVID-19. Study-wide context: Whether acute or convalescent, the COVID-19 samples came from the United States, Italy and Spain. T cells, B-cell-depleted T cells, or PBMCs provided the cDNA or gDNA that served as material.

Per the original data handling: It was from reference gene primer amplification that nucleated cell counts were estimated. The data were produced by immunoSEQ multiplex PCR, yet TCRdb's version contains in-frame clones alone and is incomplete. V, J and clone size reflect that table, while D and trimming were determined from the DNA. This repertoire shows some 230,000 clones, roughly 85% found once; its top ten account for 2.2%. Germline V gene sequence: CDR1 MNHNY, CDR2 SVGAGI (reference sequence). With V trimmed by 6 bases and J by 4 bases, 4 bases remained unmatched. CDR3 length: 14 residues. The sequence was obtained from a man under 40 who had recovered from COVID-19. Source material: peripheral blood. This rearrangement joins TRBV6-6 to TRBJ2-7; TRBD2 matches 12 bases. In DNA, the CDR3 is TGTGCCAGCAGGGGGACTAGCGGGTTTTACGAGCAGTACTTC. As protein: CASRGTSGFYEQYF.